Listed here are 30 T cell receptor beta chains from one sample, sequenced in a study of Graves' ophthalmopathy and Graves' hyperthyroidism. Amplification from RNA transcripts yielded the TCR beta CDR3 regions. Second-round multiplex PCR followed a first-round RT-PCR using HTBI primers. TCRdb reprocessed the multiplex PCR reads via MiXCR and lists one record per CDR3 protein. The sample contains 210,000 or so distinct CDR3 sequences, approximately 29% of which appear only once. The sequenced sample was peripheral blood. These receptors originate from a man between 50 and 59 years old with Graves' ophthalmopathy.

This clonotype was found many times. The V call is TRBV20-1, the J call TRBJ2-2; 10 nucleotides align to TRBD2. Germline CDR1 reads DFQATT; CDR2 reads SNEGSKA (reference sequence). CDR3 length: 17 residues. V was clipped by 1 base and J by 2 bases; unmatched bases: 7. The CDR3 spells CSARGPRTSGNTGELFF. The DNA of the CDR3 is TGCAGTGCTAGAGGTCCGAGGACTAGCGGTAACACCGGGGAGCTGTTTTTT.

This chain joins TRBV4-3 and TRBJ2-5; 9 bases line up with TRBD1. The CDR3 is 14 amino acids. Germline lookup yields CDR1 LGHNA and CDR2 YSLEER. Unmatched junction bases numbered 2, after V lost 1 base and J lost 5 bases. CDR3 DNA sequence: TGCGCCAGCAGCCAAGGGACAGGGGTGGAGACCCAGTACTTC. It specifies CASSQGTGVETQYF.

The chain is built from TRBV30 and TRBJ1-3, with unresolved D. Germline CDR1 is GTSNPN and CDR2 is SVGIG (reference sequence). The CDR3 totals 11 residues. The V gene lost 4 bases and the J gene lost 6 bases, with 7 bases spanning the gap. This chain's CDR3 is CAWTRENTIYF. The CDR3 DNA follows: TGTGCCTGGACACGAGAAAACACCATATATTTT.

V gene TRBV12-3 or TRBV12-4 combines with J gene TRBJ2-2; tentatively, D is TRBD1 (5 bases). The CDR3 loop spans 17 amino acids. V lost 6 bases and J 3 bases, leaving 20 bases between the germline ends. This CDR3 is CASSLTDDGTHTGELFF. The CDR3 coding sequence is TGTGCCAGCAGCCTGACAGATGACGGAACGCACACCGGGGAGCTGTTTTTT.

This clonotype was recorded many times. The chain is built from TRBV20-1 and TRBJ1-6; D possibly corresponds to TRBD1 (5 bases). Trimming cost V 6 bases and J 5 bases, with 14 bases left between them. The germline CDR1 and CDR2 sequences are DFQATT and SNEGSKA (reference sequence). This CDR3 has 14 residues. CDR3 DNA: TGCAGTGCGACCGGGACTACCAATAATTCACCCCTCCACTTT. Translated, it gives CSATGTTNNSPLHF.

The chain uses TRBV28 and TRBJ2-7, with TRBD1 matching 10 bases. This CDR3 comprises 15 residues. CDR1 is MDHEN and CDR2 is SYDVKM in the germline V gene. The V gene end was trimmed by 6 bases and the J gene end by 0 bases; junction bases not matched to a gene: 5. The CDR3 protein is CASREGQGSSYEQYF. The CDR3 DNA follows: TGTGCCAGCAGGGAGGGACAGGGGAGCTCCTACGAGCAGTACTTC.

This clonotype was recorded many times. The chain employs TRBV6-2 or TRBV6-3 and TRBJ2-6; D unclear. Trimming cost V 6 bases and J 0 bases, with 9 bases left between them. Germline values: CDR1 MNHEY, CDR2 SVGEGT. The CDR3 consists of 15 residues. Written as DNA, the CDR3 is TGTGCCAGCAGACCAGGTGGCTCTGGGGCCAACGTCCTGACTTTC. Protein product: CASRPGGSGANVLTF.

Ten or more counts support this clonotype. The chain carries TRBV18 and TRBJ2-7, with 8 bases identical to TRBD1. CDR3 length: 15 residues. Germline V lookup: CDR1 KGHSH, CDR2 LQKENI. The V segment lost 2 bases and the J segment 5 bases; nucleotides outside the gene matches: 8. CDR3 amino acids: CASSPNRQGLHEQYF. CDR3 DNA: TGTGCCAGCTCACCAAATCGACAGGGGCTTCACGAGCAGTACTTC.

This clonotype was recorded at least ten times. CDR3 coding DNA: TGTGCCAGCAGTTATCCACCTGGGACGGGCACTGAAGCTTTCTTT. Amino acids: CASSYPPGTGTEAFF. The V gene is TRBV7-2, the J gene TRBJ1-1; D may be TRBD1 (5 bases). Between the trimmed V and J ends, which lost 6 bases and 4 bases, there was a span of 18 bases. The germline V gene encodes CDR1 SGHTA and CDR2 FQGNSA. CDR3 length: 15 residues.

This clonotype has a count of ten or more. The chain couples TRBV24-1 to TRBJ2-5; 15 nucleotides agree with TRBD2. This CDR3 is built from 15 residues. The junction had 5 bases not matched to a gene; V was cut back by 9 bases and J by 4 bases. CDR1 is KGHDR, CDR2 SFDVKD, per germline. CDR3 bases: TGTGCCACCGGACTAGCGGGAGGGTTGGGAGAGACCCAGTACTTC. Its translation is CATGLAGGLGETQYF.

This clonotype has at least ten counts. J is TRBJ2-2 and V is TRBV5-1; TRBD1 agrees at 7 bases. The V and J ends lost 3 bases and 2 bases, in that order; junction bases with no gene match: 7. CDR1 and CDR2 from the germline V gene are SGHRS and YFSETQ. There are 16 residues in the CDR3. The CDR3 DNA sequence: TGCGCCAGCAGCTGGCCCCGGGACAGTAACACCGGGGAGCTGTTTTTT. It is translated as CASSWPRDSNTGELFF.

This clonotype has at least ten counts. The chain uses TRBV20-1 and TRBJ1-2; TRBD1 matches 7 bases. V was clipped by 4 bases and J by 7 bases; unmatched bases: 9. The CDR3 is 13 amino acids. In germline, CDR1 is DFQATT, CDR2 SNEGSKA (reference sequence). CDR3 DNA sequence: TGCAGTGCTAAGACAGGGAGCGCGTCTGGCTACACCTTC. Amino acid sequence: CSAKTGSASGYTF.

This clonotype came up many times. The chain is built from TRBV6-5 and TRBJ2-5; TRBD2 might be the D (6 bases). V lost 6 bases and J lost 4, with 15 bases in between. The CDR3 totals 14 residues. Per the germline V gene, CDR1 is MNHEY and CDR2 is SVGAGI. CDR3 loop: CASSRGDRGETQYF. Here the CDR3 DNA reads TGTGCCAGCAGCCGCGGGGATCGGGGAGAGACCCAGTACTTC.

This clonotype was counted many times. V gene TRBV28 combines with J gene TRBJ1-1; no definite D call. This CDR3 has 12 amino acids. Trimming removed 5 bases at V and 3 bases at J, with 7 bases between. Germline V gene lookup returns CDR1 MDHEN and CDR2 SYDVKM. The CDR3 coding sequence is TGTGCCAGCAGTGCCCAGGACACTGAAGCTTTCTTT. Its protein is CASSAQDTEAFF.

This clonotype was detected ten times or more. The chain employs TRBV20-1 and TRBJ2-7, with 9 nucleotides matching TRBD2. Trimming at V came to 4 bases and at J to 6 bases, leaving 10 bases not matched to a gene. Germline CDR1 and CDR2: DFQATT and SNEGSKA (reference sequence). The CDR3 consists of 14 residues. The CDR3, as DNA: TGCAGTGCTACCATAGCGGGAGCGGGCGGCGAGCAGTACTTC. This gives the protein CSATIAGAGGEQYF.

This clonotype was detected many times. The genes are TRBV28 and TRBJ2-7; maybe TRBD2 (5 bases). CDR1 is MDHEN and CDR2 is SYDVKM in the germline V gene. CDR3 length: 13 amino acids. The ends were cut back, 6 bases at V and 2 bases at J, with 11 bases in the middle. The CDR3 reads CASSLSRAYEQYF. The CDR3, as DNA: TGTGCCAGCAGCCTATCGAGGGCCTACGAGCAGTACTTC.

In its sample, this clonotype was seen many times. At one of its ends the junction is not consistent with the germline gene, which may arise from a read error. As DNA, the CDR3 is TGCGCCAGCAGCCAACTAGCGCAAGAAACCCAGTACTTC. It codes for CASSQLAQETQYF. The chain has TRBV4-1 and TRBJ2-5, with a weak D call TRBD2 (6 bases). Germline-derived CDR1 and CDR2 are MGHRA and YSYEKL. The CDR3 extends over 13 amino acids.

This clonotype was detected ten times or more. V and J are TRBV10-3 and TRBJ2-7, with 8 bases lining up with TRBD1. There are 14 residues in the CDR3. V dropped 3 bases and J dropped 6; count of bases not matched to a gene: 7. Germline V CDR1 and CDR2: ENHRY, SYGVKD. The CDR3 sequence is CAISESQGAREQYF. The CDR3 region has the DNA TGTGCCATCAGTGAATCCCAGGGGGCGCGCGAGCAGTACTTC.

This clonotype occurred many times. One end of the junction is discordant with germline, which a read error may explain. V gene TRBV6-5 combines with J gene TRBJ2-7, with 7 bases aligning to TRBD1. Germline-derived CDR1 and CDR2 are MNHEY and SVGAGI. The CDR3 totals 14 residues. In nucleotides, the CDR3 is TGTGCCAGCAGTGACTCGGGACAGTTCTACGAGCAGTACTTC. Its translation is CASSDSGQFYEQYF.

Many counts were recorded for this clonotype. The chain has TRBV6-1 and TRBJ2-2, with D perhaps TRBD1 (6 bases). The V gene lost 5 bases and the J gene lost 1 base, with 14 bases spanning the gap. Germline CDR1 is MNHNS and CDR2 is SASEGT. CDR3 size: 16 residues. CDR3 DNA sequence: TGTGCCAGCAGTCCCCTAGGGGGATTGAACACCGGGGAGCTGTTTTTT. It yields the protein CASSPLGGLNTGELFF.

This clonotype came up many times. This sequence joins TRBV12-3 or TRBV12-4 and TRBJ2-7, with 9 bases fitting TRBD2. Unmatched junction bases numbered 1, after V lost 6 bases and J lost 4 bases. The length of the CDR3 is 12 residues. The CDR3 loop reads CASRLAGYEQYF. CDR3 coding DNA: TGTGCCAGCAGACTAGCGGGTTACGAGCAGTACTTC.

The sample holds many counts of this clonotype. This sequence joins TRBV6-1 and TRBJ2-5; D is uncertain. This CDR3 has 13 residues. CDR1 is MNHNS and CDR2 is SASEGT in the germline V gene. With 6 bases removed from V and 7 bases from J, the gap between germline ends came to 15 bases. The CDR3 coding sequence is TGTGCCAGCAGGATGGACGGTCCTGGGACCCAGTACTTC. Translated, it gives CASRMDGPGTQYF.

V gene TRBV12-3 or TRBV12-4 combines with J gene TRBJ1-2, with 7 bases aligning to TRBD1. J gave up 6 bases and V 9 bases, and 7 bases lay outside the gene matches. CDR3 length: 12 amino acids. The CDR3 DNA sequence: TGTGCCAGTTCTACAGGGGATAATGGCTACACCTTC. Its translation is CASSTGDNGYTF.

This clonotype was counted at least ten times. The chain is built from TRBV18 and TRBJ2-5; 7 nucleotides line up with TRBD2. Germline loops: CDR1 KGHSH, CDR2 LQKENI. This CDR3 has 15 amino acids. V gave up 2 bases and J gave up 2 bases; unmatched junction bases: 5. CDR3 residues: CASSPSSGIQETQYF. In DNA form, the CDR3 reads TGTGCCAGCTCACCATCCAGCGGGATACAAGAGACCCAGTACTTC.

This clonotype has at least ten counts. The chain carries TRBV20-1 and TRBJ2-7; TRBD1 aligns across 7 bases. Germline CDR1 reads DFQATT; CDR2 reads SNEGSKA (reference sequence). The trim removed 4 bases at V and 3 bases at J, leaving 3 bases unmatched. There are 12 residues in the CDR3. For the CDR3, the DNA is TGCAGTGCTATGGGACAGAACTACGAGCAGTACTTC. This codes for CSAMGQNYEQYF.

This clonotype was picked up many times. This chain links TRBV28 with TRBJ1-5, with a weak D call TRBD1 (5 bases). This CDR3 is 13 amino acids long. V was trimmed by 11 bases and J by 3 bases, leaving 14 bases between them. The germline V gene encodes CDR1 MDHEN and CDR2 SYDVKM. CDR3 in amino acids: CALGARSNQPQHF. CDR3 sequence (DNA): TGTGCCTTAGGGGCCAGGTCCAATCAGCCCCAGCATTTT.

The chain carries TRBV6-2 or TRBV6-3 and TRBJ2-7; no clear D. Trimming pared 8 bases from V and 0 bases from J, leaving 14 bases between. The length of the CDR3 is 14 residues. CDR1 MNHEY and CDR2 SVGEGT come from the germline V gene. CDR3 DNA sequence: TGTGCCAGCCAACTCCTAGGGTCCTCCTACGAGCAGTACTTC. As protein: CASQLLGSSYEQYF.

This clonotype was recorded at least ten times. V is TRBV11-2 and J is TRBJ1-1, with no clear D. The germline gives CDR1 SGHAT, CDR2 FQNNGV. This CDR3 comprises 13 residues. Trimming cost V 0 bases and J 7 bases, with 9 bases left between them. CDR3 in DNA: TGTGCCAGCAGCTTAGATCGGAGAAATGAAGCTTTCTTT. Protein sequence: CASSLDRRNEAFF.

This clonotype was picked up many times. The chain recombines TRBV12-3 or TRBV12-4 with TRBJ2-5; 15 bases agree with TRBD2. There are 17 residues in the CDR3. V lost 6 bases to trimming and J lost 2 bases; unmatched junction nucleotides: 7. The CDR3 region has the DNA TGTGCCAGCAGGTTGGGACTAGCGGGAGGCCGACAAGAGACCCAGTACTTC. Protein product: CASRLGLAGGRQETQYF.

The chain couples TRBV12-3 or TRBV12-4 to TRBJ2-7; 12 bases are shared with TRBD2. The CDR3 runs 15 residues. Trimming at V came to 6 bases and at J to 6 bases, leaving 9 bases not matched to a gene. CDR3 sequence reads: CASRPSGRGRGEQYF. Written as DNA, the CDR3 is TGTGCCAGCAGGCCTAGCGGGAGGGGTCGGGGCGAGCAGTACTTC.